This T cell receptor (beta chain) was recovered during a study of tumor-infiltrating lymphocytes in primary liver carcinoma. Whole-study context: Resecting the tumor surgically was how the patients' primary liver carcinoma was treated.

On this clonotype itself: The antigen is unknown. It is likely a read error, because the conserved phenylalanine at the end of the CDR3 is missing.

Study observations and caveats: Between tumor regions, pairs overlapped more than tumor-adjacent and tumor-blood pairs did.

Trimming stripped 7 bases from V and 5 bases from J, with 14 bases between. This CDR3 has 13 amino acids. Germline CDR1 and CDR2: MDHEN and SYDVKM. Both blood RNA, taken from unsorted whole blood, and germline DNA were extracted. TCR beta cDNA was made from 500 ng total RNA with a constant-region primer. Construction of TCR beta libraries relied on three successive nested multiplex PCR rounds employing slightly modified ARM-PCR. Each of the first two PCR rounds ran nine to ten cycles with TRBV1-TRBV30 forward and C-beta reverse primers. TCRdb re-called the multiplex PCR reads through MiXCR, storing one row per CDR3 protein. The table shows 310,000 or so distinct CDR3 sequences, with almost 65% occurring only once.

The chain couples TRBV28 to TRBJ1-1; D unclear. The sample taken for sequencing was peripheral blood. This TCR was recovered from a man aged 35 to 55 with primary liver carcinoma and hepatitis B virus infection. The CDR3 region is CASIKGFETEAFL. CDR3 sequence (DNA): TGTGCCAGCATTAAAGGGTTTGAGACTGAAGCTTTCTTA.